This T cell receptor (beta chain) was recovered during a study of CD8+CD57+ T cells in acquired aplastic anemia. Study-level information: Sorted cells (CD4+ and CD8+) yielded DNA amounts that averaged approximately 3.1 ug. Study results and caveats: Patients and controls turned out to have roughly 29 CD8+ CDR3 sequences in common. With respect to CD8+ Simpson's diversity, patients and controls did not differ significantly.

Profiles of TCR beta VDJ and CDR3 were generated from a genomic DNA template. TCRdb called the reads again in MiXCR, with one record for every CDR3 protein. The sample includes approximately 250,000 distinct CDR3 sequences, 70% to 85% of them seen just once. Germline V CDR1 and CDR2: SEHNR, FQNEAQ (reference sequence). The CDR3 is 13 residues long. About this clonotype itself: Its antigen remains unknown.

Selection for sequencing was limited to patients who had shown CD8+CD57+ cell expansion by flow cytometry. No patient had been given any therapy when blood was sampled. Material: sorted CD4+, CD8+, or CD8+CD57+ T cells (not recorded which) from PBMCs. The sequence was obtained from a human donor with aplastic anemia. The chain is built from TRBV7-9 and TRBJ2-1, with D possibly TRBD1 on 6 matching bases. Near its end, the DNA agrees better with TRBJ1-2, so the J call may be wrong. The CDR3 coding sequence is TGTGCCAGCAGCTCCGGGGGGGGGCATGAGTACACCTTC. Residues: CASSSGGGHEYTF.